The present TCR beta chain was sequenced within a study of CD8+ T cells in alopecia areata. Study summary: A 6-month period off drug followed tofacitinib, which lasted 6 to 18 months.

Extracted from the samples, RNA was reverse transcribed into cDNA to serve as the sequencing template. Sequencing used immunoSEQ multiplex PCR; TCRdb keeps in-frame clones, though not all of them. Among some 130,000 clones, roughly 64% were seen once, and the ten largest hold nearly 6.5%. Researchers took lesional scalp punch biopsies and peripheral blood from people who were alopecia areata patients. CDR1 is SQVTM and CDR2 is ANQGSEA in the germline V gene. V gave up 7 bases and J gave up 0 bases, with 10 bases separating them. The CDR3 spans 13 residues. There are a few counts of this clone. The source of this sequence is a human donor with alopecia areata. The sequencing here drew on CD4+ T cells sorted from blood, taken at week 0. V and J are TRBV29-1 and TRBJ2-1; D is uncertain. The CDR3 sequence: CSGTALSYNEQFF. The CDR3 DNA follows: TGCAGCGGAACTGCCCTCTCCTACAATGAGCAGTTCTTC.